The 15 T cell receptor beta chains presented below share a single source sample, sequenced in a study of cytomegalovirus exposure and HLA in healthy donors. PCR involved 60 Vbeta and 13 Jbeta primers. The method was immunoSEQ multiplex PCR; TCRdb's version includes in-frame clones alone and lacks a portion of them. The sample carries 140,000 to 150,000 clones, around 84% recorded once. The source material was PBMCs. The receptors come from a middle-aged man in good health and CMV-seropositive.

This clone occurred many times. Here the CDR3 DNA reads TGTGCCTGGAGTGTACAGGCGAACACTGAAGCTTTCTTT. Translating gives CAWSVQANTEAFF. The chain is built from TRBV30 and TRBJ1-1; possible D gene TRBD1, 5 bases. Germline V gene data show CDR1 as GTSNPN and CDR2 as SVGIG (reference sequence). Trimming removed 0 bases from V and 1 base from J, with 6 bases in between. This CDR3 region has 13 residues.

There are a few counts of this clone. The chain couples TRBV2 to TRBJ2-3; D not resolved. Trimming cost V 2 bases and J 2 bases, with 11 bases left between them. Germline values: CDR1 SNHLY, CDR2 FYNNEI. This CDR3 contains 15 residues. The DNA of the CDR3 is TGTGCCAGCAGTGAAAACTATCCGTACACAGATACGCAGTATTTT. It specifies CASSENYPYTDTQYF. The full variable domain, completed using reference TRBV2 and TRBJ2-3, is EPEVTQTPSHQVTQMGQEVILRCVPISNHLYFYWYRQILGQKVEFLVSFYNNEISEKSEIFDDQFSVERPDGSNFTLKIRSTKLEDSAMYFCASSENYPYTDTQYFGPGTRLTVL.

As regards this clone: Other DNA sequences in the same sample also yield this CDR3. The chain carries TRBV7-8 and TRBJ1-5, with D tentatively TRBD1 (5 bases). This CDR3 region has 17 residues. Trimming took 0 bases from V and 4 from J, leaving 16 bases between them. Germline assignment: CDR1 SGHVS and CDR2 FQNEAQ. The CDR3 DNA reads as TGTGCCAGCAGCTTAGCGGTTGGGGCGAATAGTAATCAGCCCCAGCATTTT. Translating it yields CASSLAVGANSNQPQHF.

The gene calls are TRBV25-1 and TRBJ2-5; D is perhaps TRBD2 (7 bases). V was pared by 8 bases and J by 5 bases, with 18 bases between. The CDR3 loop spans 14 amino acids. CDR1 is MGHDK and CDR2 is SYGVNS in the germline V gene. In DNA, the CDR3 is TGTGCCAGCTCCATTGGGGGGGCTGTCGAGACCCAGTACTTC. This translates into CASSIGGAVETQYF.

In this sample, this clone turned up a few times. The gene calls are TRBV4-2 and TRBJ1-2; D not resolved. The CDR3 length is 14 residues. Trimming took 5 bases from V and 4 from J, leaving 14 bases between them. Germline assignment: CDR1 LGHNA and CDR2 YNFKEQ. CDR3 DNA sequence: TGTGCCAGCAGCTCAGAAGGGAGAGTCTATGGCTACACCTTC. Protein sequence: CASSSEGRVYGYTF.

This clone was seen more than once but under ten times. Here the CDR3 DNA reads TGTGCCAGCAGCTTAGGGGAGGTTTTGACCGGGGAGCTGTTTTTT. It codes for CASSLGEVLTGELFF. The chain links TRBV7-2 to TRBJ2-2, with D possibly being TRBD2 (6 bases). This CDR3 is built from 15 residues. V dropped 1 base and J dropped 5 bases, with 11 bases sitting between them. CDR1 is SGHTA and CDR2 is FQGNSA in the germline V gene. Full variable domain (remainder filled in from reference TRBV7-2 and TRBJ2-2): GAGVSQSPSNKVTEKGKDVELRCDPISGHTALYWYRQSLGQGLEFLIYFQGNSAPDKSGLPSDRFSAERTGGSVSTLTIQRTQQEDSAVYLCASSLGEVLTGELFFGEGSRLTVL.

V gene TRBV19 combines with J gene TRBJ2-2, with D maybe TRBD2 (6 bases). The germline V gene encodes CDR1 LNHDA and CDR2 SQIVND (reference sequence). The CDR3 sequence is 14 residues long. The V gene lost 9 bases and the J gene lost 4 bases, with 15 bases spanning the gap. CDR3 in amino acids: CASQEGLGTGELFF. In DNA, the CDR3 is TGTGCCAGCCAGGAGGGCCTTGGCACCGGGGAGCTGTTTTTT.

This clone was seen a handful of times. The rearrangement uses TRBV28 and TRBJ2-1; 8 bases fit TRBD2. The CDR3 has 14 amino acids. The germline gives CDR1 MDHEN, CDR2 SYDVKM. Unmatched junction bases numbered 5, after V lost 10 bases and J lost 0 bases. The CDR3 sequence: CATLGGGSYNEQFF. In nucleotides, the CDR3 is TGTGCCACCCTCGGGGGGGGCTCCTACAATGAGCAGTTCTTC.

The J gene is TRBJ2-7, the V gene TRBV5-6; 7 bases match TRBD2. V dropped 4 bases and J dropped 1; count of bases not matched to a gene: 8. This CDR3 has 15 residues. Germline values: CDR1 SGHDT, CDR2 YYEEEE. CDR3 residues: CASSLPGGLSYEQYF. The CDR3 nucleotides read TGTGCCAGCAGCCTTCCGGGGGGTTTATCCTACGAGCAGTACTTC. The full variable domain, completed using reference TRBV5-6 and TRBJ2-7, is DAGVTQSPTHLIKTRGQQVTLRCSPKSGHDTVSWYQQALGQGPQFIFQYYEEEERQRGNFPDRFSGHQFPNYSSELNVNALLLGDSALYLCASSLPGGLSYEQYFGPGTRLTVT.

This chain uses TRBV9 with TRBJ2-3; 9 bases align to TRBD2. This CDR3 is built from 15 residues. The J segment lost 6 bases and the V segment lost 0 bases, leaving 5 bases of the junction unmatched. Per germline, CDR1 SGDLS and CDR2 YYNGEE. CDR3 DNA: TGTGCCAGCAGCGTAGCGGGACTAGCAGTGGATACGCAGTATTTT. Protein: CASSVAGLAVDTQYF.

The chain uses TRBV11-3 and TRBJ2-3, with D possibly being TRBD2 (6 bases). This CDR3 spans 14 amino acids. Germline CDR1 is SGHNT and CDR2 is YENEEA. V lost 5 bases, J lost 2 bases, and 11 bases lay in between. The CDR3 spells CASSPGVSTDTQYF. The CDR3 DNA reads TGTGCCAGCAGCCCGGGAGTTTCCACAGATACGCAGTATTTT.

This clone was observed a handful of times. The sample carries other DNA sequences with the same CDR3. The chain employs TRBV27 and TRBJ2-1, with no clear D. From germline, CDR1 is MNHEY and CDR2 SMNVEV (reference sequence). V lost 3 bases and J 7 bases, leaving 4 bases between the germline ends. The length of the CDR3 is 11 residues. CDR3 loop: CASSFVNEQFF. The CDR3 nucleotides read TGTGCCAGCAGTTTTGTAAATGAGCAGTTCTTC.

The count of this clone is one. The chain has TRBV25-1 and TRBJ1-4; D possibly corresponds to TRBD1 (5 bases). Deletions cut 5 bases from V and 5 bases from J, with 12 bases between. The germline CDR1 and CDR2 sequences are MGHDK and SYGVNS. The CDR3 has 14 amino acids. The CDR3 DNA reads TGTGCCAGCAGTCTTCACCGGGGGAATGAAAAACTGTTTTTT. Its translation: CASSLHRGNEKLFF.

The rearrangement links TRBV11-2 to TRBJ1-4; D unclear. Germline assignment: CDR1 SGHAT and CDR2 FQNNGV. The CDR3 covers 13 residues. V gave up 3 bases and J gave up 4 bases, with 6 bases separating them. The CDR3 DNA reads as TGTGCCAGCAGCTTCCGGTTTAATGAAAAACTGTTTTTT. Its translation: CASSFRFNEKLFF. Together with reference TRBV11-2 and TRBJ1-4, the CDR3 gives the full variable domain: EAGVAQSPRYKIIEKRQSVAFWCNPISGHATLYWYQQILGQGPKLLIQFQNNGVVDDSQLPKDRFSAERLKGVDSTLKIQPAKLEDSAVYLCASSFRFNEKLFFGSGTQLSVL.

The chain is built from TRBV7-3 and TRBJ2-3; 15 bases line up with TRBD2. Germline V gene sequence: CDR1 SGHTA, CDR2 FQGTGA. The CDR3 is 16 residues long. The V segment lost 2 bases and the J segment 6 bases; nucleotides outside the gene matches: 3. DNA for the CDR3: TGTGCCAGCAGCTTAGCCGGGACTAGCGGGAGGGATACGCAGTATTTT. This gives the protein CASSLAGTSGRDTQYF.